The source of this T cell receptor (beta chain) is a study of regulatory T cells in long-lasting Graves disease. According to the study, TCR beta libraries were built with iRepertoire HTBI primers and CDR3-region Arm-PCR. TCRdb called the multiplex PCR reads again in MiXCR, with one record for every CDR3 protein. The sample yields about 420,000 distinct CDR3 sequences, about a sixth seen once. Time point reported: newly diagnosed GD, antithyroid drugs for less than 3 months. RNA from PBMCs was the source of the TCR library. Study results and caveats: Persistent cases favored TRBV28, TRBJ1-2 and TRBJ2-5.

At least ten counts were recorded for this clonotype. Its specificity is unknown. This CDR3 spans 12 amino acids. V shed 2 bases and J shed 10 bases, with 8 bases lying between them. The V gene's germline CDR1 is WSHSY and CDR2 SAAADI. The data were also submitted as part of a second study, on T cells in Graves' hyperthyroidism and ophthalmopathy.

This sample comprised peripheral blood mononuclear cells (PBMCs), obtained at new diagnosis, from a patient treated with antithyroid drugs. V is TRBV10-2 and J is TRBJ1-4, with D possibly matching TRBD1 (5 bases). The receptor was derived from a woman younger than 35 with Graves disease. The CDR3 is CASSENRGKLFF. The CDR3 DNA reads TGCGCCAGCAGTGAGAATAGGGGAAAACTGTTTTTT.